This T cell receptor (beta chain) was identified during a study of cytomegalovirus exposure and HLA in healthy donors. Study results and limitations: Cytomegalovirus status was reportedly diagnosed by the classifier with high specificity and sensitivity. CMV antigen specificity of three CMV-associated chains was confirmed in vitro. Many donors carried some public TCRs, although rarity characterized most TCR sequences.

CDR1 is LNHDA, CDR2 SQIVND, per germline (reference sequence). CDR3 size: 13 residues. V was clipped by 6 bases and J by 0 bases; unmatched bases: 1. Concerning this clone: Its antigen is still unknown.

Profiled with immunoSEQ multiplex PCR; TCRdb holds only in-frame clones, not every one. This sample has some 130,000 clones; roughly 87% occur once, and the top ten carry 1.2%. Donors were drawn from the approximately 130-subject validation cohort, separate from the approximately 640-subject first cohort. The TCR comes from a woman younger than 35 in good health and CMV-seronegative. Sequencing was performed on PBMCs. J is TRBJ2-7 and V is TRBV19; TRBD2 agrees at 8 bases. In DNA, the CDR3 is TGTGCCAGTAGACTAGCGGACTCCTACGAGCAGTACTTC. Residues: CASRLADSYEQYF.